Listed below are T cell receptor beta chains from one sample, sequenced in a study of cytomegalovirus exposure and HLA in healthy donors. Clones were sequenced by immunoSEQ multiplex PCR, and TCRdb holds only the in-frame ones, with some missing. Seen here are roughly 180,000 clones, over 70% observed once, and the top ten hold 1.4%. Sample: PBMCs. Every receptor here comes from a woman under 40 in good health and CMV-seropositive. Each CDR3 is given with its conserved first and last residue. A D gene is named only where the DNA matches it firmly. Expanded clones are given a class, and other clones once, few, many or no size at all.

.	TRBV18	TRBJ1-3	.	CASSPDNSGNTIYF	TGTGCCAGCTCACCAGACAACTCTGGAAACACCATATATTTT
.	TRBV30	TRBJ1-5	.	CAWRGAGAGQPQHF	TGTGCCTGGAGGGGGGCAGGGGCAGGACAGCCCCAGCATTTT
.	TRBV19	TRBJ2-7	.	CASSIPGEGGGYEQYF	TGTGCCAGTAGTATCCCCGGGGAGGGAGGGGGATACGAGCAGTACTTC
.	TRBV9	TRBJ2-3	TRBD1	CASSTTGGVSTDTQYF	TGTGCCAGCAGCACTACAGGGGGCGTTAGCACAGATACGCAGTATTTT
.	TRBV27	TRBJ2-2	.	CAIRGPTGTGELFF	TGTGCCATCCGAGGCCCTACGGGCACCGGGGAGCTGTTTTTT
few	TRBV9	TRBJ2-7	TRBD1	CASSVDVGGTGRSYEQYF	TGTGCCAGCAGCGTAGATGTGGGGGGGACAGGGAGAAGCTACGAGCAGTACTTC
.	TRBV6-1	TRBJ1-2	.	CASSETVNYGYTF	TGTGCCAGCAGTGAAACAGTTAACTATGGCTACACCTTC
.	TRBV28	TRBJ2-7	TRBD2	CASWGGYEQYF	TGTGCCAGTTGGGGGGGCTACGAGCAGTACTTC
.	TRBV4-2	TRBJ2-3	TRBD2	CASSQFLREGGDTQYF	TGTGCCAGCAGCCAATTTCTACGGGAGGGGGGCGATACGCAGTATTTT
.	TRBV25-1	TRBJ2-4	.	CASSGREKNIQYF	TGTGCCAGCAGTGGCCGAGAGAAAAACATTCAGTACTTC
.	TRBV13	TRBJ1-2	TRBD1	CASSLAARGQLYGYTF	TGTGCCAGCAGCTTAGCGGCCCGGGGACAGCTCTATGGCTACACCTTC
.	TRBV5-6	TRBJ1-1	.	CASSFGLLGGAFF	TGTGCCAGCAGCTTCGGCCTGTTAGGGGGTGCTTTCTTT
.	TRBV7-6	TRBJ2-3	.	CASSLAGGPNTDTQYF	TGTGCCAGCAGCTTAGCGGGAGGTCCCAACACAGATACGCAGTATTTT
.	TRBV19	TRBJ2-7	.	CASSPLGGPYEQYF	TGTGCCAGTAGTCCGCTGGGGGGACCCTACGAGCAGTACTTC
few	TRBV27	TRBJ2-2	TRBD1	CASSFLGTGDPNTGELFF	TGTGCCAGCAGTTTTCTGGGGACAGGGGATCCGAACACCGGGGAGCTGTTTTTT
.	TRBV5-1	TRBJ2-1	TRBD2	CASSPGTSGSIYNEQFF	TGCGCCAGCAGCCCCGGGACTAGCGGGAGTATTTACAATGAGCAGTTCTTC
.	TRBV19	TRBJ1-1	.	CASSLAGDTEAFF	TGTGCCAGTAGTTTGGCGGGGGATACTGAAGCTTTCTTT
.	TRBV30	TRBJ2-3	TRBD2	CAWSPALAGTTDTQYF	TGTGCCTGGAGTCCAGCACTAGCGGGGACCACAGATACGCAGTATTTT
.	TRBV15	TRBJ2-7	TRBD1	CATSRDGPGQYEQYF	TGTGCCACCAGCAGAGATGGACCGGGACAGTACGAGCAGTACTTC
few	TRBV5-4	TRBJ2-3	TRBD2	CAGRQAGGPTDTQYF	TGTGCCGGCCGTCAGGCGGGAGGGCCGACAGATACGCAGTATTTT
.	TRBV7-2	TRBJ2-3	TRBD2	CASSFPLAGVTDTQYF	TGTGCCAGCAGCTTCCCTCTGGCGGGAGTCACAGATACGCAGTATTTT
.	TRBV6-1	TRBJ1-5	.	CASRVQDSNQPQHF	TGTGCCAGCAGGGTTCAGGATAGCAATCAGCCCCAGCATTTT
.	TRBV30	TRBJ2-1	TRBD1	CACSGTGKNFQNEQFF	TGTGCCTGTTCCGGGACAGGGAAAAATTTTCAGAATGAGCAGTTCTTC
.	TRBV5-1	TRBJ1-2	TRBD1	CASSADRVGHGYTF	TGCGCCAGCAGCGCAGACAGGGTGGGTCATGGCTACACCTTC
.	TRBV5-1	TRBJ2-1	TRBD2	CASSALGTSGSSYNEQFF	TGCGCCAGCAGCGCACTCGGGACTAGCGGTAGCTCCTACAATGAGCAGTTCTTC
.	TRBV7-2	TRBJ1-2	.	CASSLDAGPPVDYGYTF	TGTGCCAGCAGCTTAGACGCGGGGCCCCCGGTGGACTATGGCTACACCTTC